In its sample, the clone carrying this T cell receptor (beta chain) was seen many times. The antigen is not known. Diagnoses rested on clinical symptoms, serum thyroxine and TRAb, thyroid ultrasound and orbital computed tomography. 9.5 to 10 ml fresh peripheral blood yielded the PBMCs. The source material, RNA transcripts, was used to amplify TCR beta CDR3 regions. The study used the HTBI primer set for a first-round RT-PCR of the TCR CDR3. One entry per CDR3 protein results from TCRdb running MiXCR on the multiplex PCR reads. The sample lists 640,000 or so distinct CDR3 sequences; approximately 15% were seen once. These data are taken from a study of T cells in Graves' hyperthyroidism and ophthalmopathy. Study observations and caveats: Appearing also in blood were most of the thyroid clonotypes expanded above 0.001. Model predictions of ophthalmopathy came a median around 6.5 months before onset.

Trimming took 4 bases from V and 3 from J; bases not matched to a gene: 10. CDR3 length equals 17 residues. Germline V CDR1 and CDR2: MDHEN, SYDVKM. The sequencing input was blood. This sequence originates from a woman under 30 with Graves' ophthalmopathy. J is TRBJ2-3 and V is TRBV28, with 10 bases lining up with TRBD2. The CDR3 here is CASSSLRTSGVTDTQYF. Here the CDR3 DNA reads TGTGCCAGCAGTTCGCTACGGACTAGCGGCGTTACAGATACGCAGTATTTT. Full variable domain (remainder filled in from reference TRBV28 and TRBJ2-3): DVKVTQSSRYLVKRTGEKVFLECVQDMDHENMFWYRQDPGLGLRLIYFSYDVKMKEKGDIPEGYSVSREKKERFSLILESASTNQTSMYLCASSSLRTSGVTDTQYFGPGTRLTVL.